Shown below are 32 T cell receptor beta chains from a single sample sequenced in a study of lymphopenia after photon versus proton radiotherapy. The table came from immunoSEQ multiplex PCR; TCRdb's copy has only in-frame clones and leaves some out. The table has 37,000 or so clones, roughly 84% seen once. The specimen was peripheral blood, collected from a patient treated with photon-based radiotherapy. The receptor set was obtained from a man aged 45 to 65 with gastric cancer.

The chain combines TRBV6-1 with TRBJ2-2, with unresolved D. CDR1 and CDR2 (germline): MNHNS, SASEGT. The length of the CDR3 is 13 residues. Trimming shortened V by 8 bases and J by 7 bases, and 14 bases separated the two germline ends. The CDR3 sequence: CASSARHGGELFF. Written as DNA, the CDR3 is TGTGCCAGCTCTGCCCGACACGGCGGGGAGCTGTTTTTT.

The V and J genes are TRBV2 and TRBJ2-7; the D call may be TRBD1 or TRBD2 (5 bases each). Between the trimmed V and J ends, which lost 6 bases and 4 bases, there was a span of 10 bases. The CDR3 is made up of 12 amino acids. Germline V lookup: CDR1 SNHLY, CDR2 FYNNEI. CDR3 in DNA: TGTGCCAGCAGCCCGGGGCCTTACGAGCAGTACTTC. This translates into CASSPGPYEQYF.

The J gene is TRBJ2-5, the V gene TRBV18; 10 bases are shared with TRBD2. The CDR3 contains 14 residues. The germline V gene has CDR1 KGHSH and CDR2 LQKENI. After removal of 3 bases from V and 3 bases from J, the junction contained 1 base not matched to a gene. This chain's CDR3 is CASSPLAGEETQYF. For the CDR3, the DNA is TGTGCCAGCTCACCTCTAGCGGGAGAAGAGACCCAGTACTTC.

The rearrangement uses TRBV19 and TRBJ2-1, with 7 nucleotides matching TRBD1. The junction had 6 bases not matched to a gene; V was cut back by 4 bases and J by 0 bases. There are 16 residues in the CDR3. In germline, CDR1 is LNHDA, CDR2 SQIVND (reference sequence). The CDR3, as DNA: TGTGCCAGTAGTAGGGCGGCAGGGGGCTCCTACAATGAGCAGTTCTTC. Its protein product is CASSRAAGGSYNEQFF.

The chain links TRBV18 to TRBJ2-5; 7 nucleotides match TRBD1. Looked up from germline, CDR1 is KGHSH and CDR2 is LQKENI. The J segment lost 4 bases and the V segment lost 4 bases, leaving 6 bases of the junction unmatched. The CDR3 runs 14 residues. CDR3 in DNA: TGTGCCAGCTCACAAGGGGCAGGGGGAGAGACCCAGTACTTC. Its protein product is CASSQGAGGETQYF.

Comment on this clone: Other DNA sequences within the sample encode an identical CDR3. The CDR3 bases are TGTGCCAGCAGTTTACAGGGGAATTATGGCTACACCTTC. Its protein is CASSLQGNYGYTF. The chain has TRBV28 and TRBJ1-2; TRBD1 is a possible D gene (6 bases). The CDR3 has 13 residues. Deletions cut 2 bases from V and 5 bases from J, with 9 bases between. Germline assignment: CDR1 MDHEN and CDR2 SYDVKM.

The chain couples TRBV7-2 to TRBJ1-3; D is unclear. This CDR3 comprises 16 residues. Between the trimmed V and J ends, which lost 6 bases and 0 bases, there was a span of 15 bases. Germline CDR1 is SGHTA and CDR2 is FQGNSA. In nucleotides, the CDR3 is TGTGCCAGCAGTTTCACGCTCCAGTACTCTGGAAACACCATATATTTT. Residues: CASSFTLQYSGNTIYF.

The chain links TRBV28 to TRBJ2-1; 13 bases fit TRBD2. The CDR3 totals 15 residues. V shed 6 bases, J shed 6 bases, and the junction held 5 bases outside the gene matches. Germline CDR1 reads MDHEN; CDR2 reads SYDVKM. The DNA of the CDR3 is TGTGCCAGCAGACTAGCGGGAGGGCCTGGCAATGAGCAGTTCTTC. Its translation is CASRLAGGPGNEQFF.

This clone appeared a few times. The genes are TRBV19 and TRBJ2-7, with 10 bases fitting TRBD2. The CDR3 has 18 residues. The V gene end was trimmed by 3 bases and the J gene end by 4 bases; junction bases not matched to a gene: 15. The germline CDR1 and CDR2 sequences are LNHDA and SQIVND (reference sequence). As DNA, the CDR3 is TGTGCCAGTAGTATTGAGCAAGAGCGGGAGGGCCGGGCGTACGAGCAGTACTTC. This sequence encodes CASSIEQEREGRAYEQYF.

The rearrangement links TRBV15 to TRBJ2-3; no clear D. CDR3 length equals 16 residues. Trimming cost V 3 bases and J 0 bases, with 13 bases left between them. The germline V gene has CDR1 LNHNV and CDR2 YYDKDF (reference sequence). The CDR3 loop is CATSRTRTSSTDTQYF. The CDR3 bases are TGTGCCACCAGCAGGACCCGAACTTCTAGCACAGATACGCAGTATTTT.

CDR3 sequence: CASSPTQKLFF. The CDR3 bases are TGTGCCAGCAGCCCGACCCAGAAACTGTTTTTT. The chain is built from TRBV5-4 and TRBJ1-4; D is unclear. Germline CDR1 SGHNT, CDR2 YYREEE (reference sequence). The V and J ends lost 4 bases and 11 bases respectively, with 9 bases between them. This CDR3 is built from 11 residues.

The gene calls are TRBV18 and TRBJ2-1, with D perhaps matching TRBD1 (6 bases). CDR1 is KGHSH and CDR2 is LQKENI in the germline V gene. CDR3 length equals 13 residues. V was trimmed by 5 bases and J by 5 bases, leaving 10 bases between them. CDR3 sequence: CASSRGRDNEQFF. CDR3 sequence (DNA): TGTGCCAGCTCAAGGGGGAGAGACAATGAGCAGTTCTTC.

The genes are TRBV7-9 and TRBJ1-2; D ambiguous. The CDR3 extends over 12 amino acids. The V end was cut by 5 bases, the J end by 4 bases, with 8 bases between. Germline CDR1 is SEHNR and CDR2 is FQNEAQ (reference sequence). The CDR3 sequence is CASSASSYGYTF. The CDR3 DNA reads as TGTGCCAGCAGCGCGTCTAGCTATGGCTACACCTTC.

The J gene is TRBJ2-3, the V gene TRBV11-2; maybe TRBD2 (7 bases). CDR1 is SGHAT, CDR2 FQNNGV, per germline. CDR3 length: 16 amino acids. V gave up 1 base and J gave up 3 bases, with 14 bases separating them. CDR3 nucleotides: TGTGCCAGCAGCTTAGTCGGGGGCGGGAGTACAGATACGCAGTATTTT. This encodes CASSLVGGGSTDTQYF.

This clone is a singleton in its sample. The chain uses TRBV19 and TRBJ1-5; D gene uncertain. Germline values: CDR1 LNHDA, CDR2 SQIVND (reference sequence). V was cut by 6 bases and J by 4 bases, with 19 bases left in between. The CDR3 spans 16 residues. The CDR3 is CASRTLAGRVNQPQHF. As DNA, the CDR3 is TGTGCCAGTAGGACCCTCGCAGGACGGGTTAATCAGCCCCAGCATTTT. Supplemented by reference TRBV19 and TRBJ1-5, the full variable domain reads DGGITQSPKYLFRKEGQNVTLSCEQNLNHDAMYWYRQDPGQGLRLIYYSQIVNDFQKGDIAEGYSVSREKKESFPLTVTSAQKNPTAFYLCASRTLAGRVNQPQHFGDGTRLSIL.

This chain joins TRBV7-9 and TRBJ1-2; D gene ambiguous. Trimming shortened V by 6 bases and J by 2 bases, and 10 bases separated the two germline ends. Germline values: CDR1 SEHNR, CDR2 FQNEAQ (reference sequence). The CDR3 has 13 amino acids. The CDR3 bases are TGTGCCAGCAGTCTGACAACGAACTATGGCTACACCTTC. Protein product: CASSLTTNYGYTF.

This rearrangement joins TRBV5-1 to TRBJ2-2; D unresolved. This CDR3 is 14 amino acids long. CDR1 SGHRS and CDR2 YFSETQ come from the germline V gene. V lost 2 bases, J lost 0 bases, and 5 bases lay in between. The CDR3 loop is CASSLAANTGELFF. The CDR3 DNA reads TGCGCCAGCAGCTTAGCCGCGAACACCGGGGAGCTGTTTTTT.

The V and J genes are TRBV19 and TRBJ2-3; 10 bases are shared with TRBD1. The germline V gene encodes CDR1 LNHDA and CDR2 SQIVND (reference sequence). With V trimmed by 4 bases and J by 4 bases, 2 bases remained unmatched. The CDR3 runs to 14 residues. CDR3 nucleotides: TGTGCCAGTAGTAGACAGGGGGCCTCAGATACGCAGTATTTT. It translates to CASSRQGASDTQYF.

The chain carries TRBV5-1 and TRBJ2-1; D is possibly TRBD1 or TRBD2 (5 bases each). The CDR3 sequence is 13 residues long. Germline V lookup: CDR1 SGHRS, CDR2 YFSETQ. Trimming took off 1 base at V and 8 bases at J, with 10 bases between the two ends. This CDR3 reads CASSLMGVDEQFF. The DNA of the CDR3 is TGCGCCAGCAGCTTGATGGGGGTCGATGAGCAGTTCTTC.

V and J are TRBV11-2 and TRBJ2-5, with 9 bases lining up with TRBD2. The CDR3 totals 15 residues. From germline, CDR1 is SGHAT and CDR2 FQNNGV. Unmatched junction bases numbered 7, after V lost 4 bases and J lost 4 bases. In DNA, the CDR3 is TGTGCCAGCAGCTCCGGTGGCGGGAGGGGAGAGACCCAGTACTTC. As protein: CASSSGGGRGETQYF.

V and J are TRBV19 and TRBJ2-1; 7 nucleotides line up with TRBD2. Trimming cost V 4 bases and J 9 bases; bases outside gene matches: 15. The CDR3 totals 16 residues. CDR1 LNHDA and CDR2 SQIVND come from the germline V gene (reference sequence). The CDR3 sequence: CASSKGYGREDSEQFF. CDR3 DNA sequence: TGTGCCAGTAGTAAGGGGTATGGCCGGGAGGATAGTGAGCAGTTCTTC.

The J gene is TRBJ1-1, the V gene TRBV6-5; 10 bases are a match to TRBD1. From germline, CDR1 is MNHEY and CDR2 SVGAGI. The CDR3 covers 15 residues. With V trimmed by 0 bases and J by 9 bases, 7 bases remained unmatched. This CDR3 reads CASSYSPRTGGKAFF. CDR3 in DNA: TGTGCCAGCAGTTACTCCCCCAGGACAGGGGGAAAAGCTTTCTTT.

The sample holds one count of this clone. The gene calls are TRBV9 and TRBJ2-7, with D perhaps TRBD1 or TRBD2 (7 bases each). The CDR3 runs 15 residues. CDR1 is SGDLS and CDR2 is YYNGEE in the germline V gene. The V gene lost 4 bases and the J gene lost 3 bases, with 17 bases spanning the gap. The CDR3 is CASSPGGGNSYEQYF. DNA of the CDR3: TGTGCCAGCAGCCCAGGGGGGGGGAATAGCTACGAGCAGTACTTC.

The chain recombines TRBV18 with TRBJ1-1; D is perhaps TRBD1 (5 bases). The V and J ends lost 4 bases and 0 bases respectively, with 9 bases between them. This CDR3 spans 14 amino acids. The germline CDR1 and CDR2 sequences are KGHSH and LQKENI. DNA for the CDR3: TGTGCCAGCTCACAGGACATGGTGAACACTGAAGCTTTCTTT. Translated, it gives CASSQDMVNTEAFF.

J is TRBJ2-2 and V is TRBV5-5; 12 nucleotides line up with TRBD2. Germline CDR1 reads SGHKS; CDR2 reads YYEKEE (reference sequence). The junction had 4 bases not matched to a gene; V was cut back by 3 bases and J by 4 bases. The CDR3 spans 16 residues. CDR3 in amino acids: CASSYLAGGSTGELFF. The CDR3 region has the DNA TGTGCCAGCAGCTACCTAGCGGGAGGGTCCACCGGGGAGCTGTTTTTT.

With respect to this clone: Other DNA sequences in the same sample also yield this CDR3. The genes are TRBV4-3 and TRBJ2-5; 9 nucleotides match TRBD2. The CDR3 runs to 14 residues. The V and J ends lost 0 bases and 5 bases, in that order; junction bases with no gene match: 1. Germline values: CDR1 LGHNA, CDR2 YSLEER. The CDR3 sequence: CASSQDAGGETQYF. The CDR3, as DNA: TGCGCCAGCAGCCAAGACGCGGGGGGGGAGACCCAGTACTTC.

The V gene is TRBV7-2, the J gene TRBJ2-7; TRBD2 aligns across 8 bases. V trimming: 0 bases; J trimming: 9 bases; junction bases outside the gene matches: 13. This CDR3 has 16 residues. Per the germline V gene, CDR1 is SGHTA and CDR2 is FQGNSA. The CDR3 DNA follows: TGTGCCAGCAGCTTAGCTGCCGGGACTAGTGGGTGGGGGCAGTACTTC. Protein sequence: CASSLAAGTSGWGQYF.

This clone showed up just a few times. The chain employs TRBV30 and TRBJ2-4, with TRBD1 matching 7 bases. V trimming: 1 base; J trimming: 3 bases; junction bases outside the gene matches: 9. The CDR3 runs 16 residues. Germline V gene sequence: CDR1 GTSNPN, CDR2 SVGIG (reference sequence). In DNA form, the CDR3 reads TGTGCCTGGAGTGAGACAGGGTTCTTAATCAAAAACATTCAGTACTTC. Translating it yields CAWSETGFLIKNIQYF.

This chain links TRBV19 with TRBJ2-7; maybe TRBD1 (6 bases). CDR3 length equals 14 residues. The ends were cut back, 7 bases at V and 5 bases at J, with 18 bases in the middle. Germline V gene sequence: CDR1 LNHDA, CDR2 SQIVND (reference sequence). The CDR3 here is CASTDSSTLNEQYF. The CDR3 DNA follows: TGTGCCAGTACGGACAGTTCTACCTTAAACGAGCAGTACTTC.

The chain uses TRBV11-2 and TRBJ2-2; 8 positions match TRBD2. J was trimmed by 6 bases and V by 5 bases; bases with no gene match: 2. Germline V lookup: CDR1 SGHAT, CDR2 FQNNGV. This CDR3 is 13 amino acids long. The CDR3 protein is CASSRLASGELFF. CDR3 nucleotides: TGTGCCAGCAGCAGACTAGCGTCCGGGGAGCTGTTTTTT.

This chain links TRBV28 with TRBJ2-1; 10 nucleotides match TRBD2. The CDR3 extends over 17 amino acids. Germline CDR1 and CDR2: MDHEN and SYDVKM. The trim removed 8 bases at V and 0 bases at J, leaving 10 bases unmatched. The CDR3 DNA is TGTGCCAGCTACAGACGACGGACTAGCGGCTCCTACAATGAGCAGTTCTTC. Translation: CASYRRRTSGSYNEQFF.

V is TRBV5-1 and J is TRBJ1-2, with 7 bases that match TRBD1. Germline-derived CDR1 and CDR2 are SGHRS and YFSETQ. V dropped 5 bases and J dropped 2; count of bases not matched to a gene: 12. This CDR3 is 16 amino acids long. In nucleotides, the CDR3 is TGCGCCAGCAGATCGTTGACAGGGCTCGGCAACTATGGCTACACCTTC. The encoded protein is CASRSLTGLGNYGYTF.